This T cell receptor beta chain was obtained from a study of blood T cell repertoires in COVID-19. At the level of the study: Both acute and convalescent COVID-19 samples were obtained from the United States, Italy and Spain.

The germline gives CDR1 MNHEY, CDR2 SVGAGI. After removal of 6 bases from V and 5 bases from J, the junction contained 6 bases not matched to a gene. The CDR3 is 14 residues long. Profiled with immunoSEQ multiplex PCR; TCRdb holds only in-frame clones, not every one. The sample lists around 230,000 clones, 81% occurring once. The chain combines TRBV6-5 with TRBJ2-2; 7 bases are shared with TRBD1. The sequenced material came from peripheral blood. This clonotype was obtained from a woman aged 80 or over with acute or convalescent COVID-19. The CDR3 DNA sequence: TGTGCCAGCAGATCACTACAGGGGACCGGGGAGCTGTTTTTT. Encoded protein: CASRSLQGTGELFF.